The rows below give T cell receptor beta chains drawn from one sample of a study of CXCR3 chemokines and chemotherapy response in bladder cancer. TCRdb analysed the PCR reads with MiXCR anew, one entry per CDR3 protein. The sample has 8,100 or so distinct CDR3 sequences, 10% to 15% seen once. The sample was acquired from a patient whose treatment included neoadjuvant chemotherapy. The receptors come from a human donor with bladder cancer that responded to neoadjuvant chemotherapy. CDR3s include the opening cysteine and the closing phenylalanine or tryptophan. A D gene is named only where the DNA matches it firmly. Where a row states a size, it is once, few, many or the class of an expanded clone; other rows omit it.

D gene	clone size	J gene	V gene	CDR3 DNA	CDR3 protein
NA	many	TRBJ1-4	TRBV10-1	TGCGCCAGCAGTGATGGCACTCCGGGGAAACTGTTTTTT	CASSDGTPGKLFF
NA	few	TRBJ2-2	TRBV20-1	TGCAGTGCCACCGTAGCGGCGAACACCGGGGAGCTGTTTTTT	CSATVAANTGELFF
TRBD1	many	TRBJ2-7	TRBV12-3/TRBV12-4	TGTGCCAGCAGTCCCGGGACAGGCAACTACGAGCAGTACTTC	CASSPGTGNYEQYF
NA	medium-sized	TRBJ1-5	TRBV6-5	TGTGCCAGCACCATGGGGGGAAATCAGCCCCAGCATTTT	CASTMGGNQPQHF
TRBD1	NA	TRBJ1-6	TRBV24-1	TGTGCCACCAGCGGGACAGGGCAAAATTCACCCCTCCACTTT	CATSGTGQNSPLHF
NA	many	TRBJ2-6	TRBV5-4	TGTGCCAGCAGCTTGTATGGGACCTCGTCCTCTGGGGCCAACGTCCTGACTTTC	CASSLYGTSSSGANVLTF
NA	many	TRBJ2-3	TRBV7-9	TGTGCCAGCAGCCTCGAGACCAGGACAGATACGCAGTATTTT	CASSLETRTDTQYF
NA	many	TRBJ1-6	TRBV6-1	TGTGCCAGCAGCCCCGGGGGGGGACGCTATAATTCACCCCTCCACTTT	CASSPGGGRYNSPLHF
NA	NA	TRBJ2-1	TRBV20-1	TGCAGTGCTACCCCCACGGGGTATGAGCAGTTCTTC	CSATPTGYEQFF
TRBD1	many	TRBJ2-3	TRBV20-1	TGCAGTGCTCGGGACAGGAGGGGGTCAGATACGCAGTATTTT	CSARDRRGSDTQYF
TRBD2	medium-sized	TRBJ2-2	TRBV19	TGTGCCAGTAGTAGCCGGTCTAGCGGGGGAGGCACCGGGGAGCTGTTTTTT	CASSSRSSGGGTGELFF
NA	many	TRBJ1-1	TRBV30	TGTGCCTGGGCTAAGACAGTGAACACTGAAGCTTTCTTT	CAWAKTVNTEAFF
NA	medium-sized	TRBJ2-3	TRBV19	TGTGCCAGTAGCGGGACGACCACAGATACGCAGTATTTT	CASSGTTTDTQYF
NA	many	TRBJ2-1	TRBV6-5	TGTGCCAGCTCCCGGGTAGGGAACTACAATGAGCAGTTCTTC	CASSRVGNYNEQFF
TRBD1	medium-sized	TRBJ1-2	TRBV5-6	TGTGCCAGCAGCTCCCTTGACAGGGACTATGGCTACACCTTC	CASSSLDRDYGYTF
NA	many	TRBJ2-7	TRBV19	TGTGCCAGTAGTATAATTCCGGTCAGGGCGATTGGCTCCGACGAGCAGTACTTC	CASSIIPVRAIGSDEQYF
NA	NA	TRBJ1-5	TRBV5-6	TGTGCCAGCAGCTTGCGGGTCCGCAATCAGCCCCAGCATTTT	CASSLRVRNQPQHF